One and the same sample provided the 20 T cell receptor beta chains below, sequenced in a study of blood T cell repertoires in COVID-19. The repertoire was sequenced with immunoSEQ multiplex PCR; TCRdb's copy has only in-frame clones and lacks some. Counted here are some 180,000 clones, about 88% occurring once; the ten biggest clones make up roughly 19%. Input material: peripheral blood. The receptor set was obtained from a man in his forties or fifties with COVID-19, enrolled during active disease.

This clone was recorded once. The chain joins TRBV14 to TRBJ2-1; D possibly corresponds to TRBD2 (5 bases). V lost 1 base and J lost 3, with 19 bases in between. Germline CDR1 and CDR2: SGHDN and FVKESK. This CDR3 spans 18 amino acids. The CDR3 bases are TGTGCCAGCAGCCAAGCCCTCTCAAGCGGATTCGTCTACAATGAGCAGTTCTTC. This gives the protein CASSQALSSGFVYNEQFF.

The chain uses TRBV4-2 and TRBJ1-1; TRBD1 matches at 7 bases. Germline trimming cut 1 base from V and 5 bases from J; bases unmatched to any gene: 16. The CDR3 totals 18 residues. CDR1 and CDR2 (germline): LGHNA, YNFKEQ. The CDR3 here is CASSQGPFRQGKGTEAFF. DNA for the CDR3: TGTGCCAGCAGCCAAGGACCCTTTAGACAGGGTAAGGGGACTGAAGCTTTCTTT.

The J gene is TRBJ1-2, the V gene TRBV5-1; 9 bases align to TRBD1. Germline lookup yields CDR1 SGHRS and CDR2 YFSETQ. The junction had 15 bases not matched to a gene; V was cut back by 5 bases and J by 7 bases. This CDR3 comprises 16 residues. The CDR3 is CASRYSTGQGDGGYTF. The CDR3 region has the DNA TGCGCCAGCAGATATAGTACGGGACAGGGAGACGGTGGCTACACCTTC.

The gene calls are TRBV7-2 and TRBJ2-5; 9 positions match TRBD2. The junction had 10 bases not matched to a gene; V was cut back by 3 bases and J by 5 bases. Per the germline V gene, CDR1 is SGHTA and CDR2 is FQGNSA. The CDR3 spans 16 residues. The CDR3 here is CASSFAAAGGQETQYF. The DNA of the CDR3 is TGTGCCAGCAGCTTCGCAGCGGCGGGGGGGCAGGAGACCCAGTACTTC.

This sequence joins TRBV3-1 (or the pseudogene TRBV3-2) and TRBJ2-7; D unclear. Trimming shortened V by 5 bases and J by 6 bases, and 14 bases separated the two germline ends. The CDR3 is 13 amino acids. Looked up from germline, CDR1 is LGHDT and CDR2 is YNNKEL (reference sequence). This chain's CDR3 is CASSKGRSGEQYF. As DNA, the CDR3 is TGTGCCAGCAGCAAAGGAAGATCAGGCGAGCAGTACTTC.

The table lists this clone with a count of one. The V and J genes are TRBV2 and TRBJ1-5; D is ambiguous. The CDR3 spans 14 residues. V lost 7 bases, J lost 2 bases, and 12 bases lay in between. In germline, CDR1 is SNHLY, CDR2 FYNNEI. Here the CDR3 DNA reads TGTGCCAGCAATGCTAGGCAAGGCAATCAGCCCCAGCATTTT. Translated, it gives CASNARQGNQPQHF.

CDR3 in amino acids: CASSLTPGERDNEQFF. The CDR3 DNA is TGCGCCAGCAGCCTCACCCCCGGGGAAAGGGACAATGAGCAGTTCTTC. This sequence joins TRBV4-3 and TRBJ2-1, with D maybe TRBD2 (5 bases). Trimming stripped 4 bases from V and 5 bases from J, with 18 bases between. CDR1 and CDR2 (germline): LGHNA, YSLEER. The CDR3 is made up of 16 amino acids.

The rearrangement uses TRBV5-1 and TRBJ1-4; tentative D call: TRBD1 (6 bases). The CDR3 consists of 14 residues. Looked up from germline, CDR1 is SGHRS and CDR2 is YFSETQ. V lost 3 bases and J lost 5, with 11 bases in between. The CDR3, as DNA: TGCGCCAGCAGCTCCCGGACAGAGAATGAAAAACTGTTTTTT. The encoded protein is CASSSRTENEKLFF.

The count of this clone is one. This rearrangement joins TRBV18 to TRBJ2-7; 11 bases agree with TRBD2. The CDR3 totals 14 residues. Germline V CDR1 and CDR2: KGHSH, LQKENI. J was trimmed by 5 bases and V by 1 base; bases with no gene match: 1. The CDR3 region is CASSPLAGGDEQYF. The DNA of the CDR3 is TGTGCCAGCTCACCACTAGCGGGAGGGGACGAGCAGTACTTC.

This CDR3 is CASSSGDPGELFF. The CDR3 bases are TGTGCCAGCAGCTCAGGGGATCCCGGGGAGCTGTTTTTT. The rearrangement links TRBV7-6 to TRBJ2-2; possible D gene TRBD1, 6 bases. Germline V CDR1 and CDR2: SGHVS, FNYEAQ. The CDR3 is 13 amino acids. The V and J ends lost 4 bases and 6 bases respectively, with 9 bases between them.

The chain uses TRBV30 and TRBJ2-1, with 10 positions matching TRBD1. V lost 4 bases and J lost 4; bases outside the gene matches: 4. Germline CDR1 and CDR2: GTSNPN and SVGIG (reference sequence). The length of the CDR3 is 14 residues. The CDR3 DNA reads as TGTGCCTGGACCCGGGACAGGGGTTACAATGAGCAGTTCTTC. Translating gives CAWTRDRGYNEQFF.

The chain recombines TRBV7-2 with TRBJ2-1; D not certain. Germline assignment: CDR1 SGHTA and CDR2 FQGNSA. The CDR3 sequence is 15 residues long. With 1 base removed from V and 9 bases from J, the gap between germline ends came to 16 bases. The CDR3 sequence is CASSLVSSAMGEQFF. CDR3 DNA sequence: TGTGCCAGCAGCTTAGTGTCCAGCGCGATGGGTGAGCAGTTCTTC.

This chain links TRBV9 with TRBJ2-3; 10 nucleotides align to TRBD2. V shed 6 bases and J 6 bases; nucleotides not matched to a gene: 10. Germline V lookup: CDR1 SGDLS, CDR2 YYNGEE. This CDR3 region has 15 residues. CDR3 DNA: TGTGCCAGCACCGAGAGCGGGGGGGCCTTGGATACGCAGTATTTT. It codes for CASTESGGALDTQYF.

The V and J genes are TRBV5-1 and TRBJ2-7; 7 nucleotides line up with TRBD2. CDR3 length: 15 amino acids. Germline CDR1 reads SGHRS; CDR2 reads YFSETQ. J lost 6 bases, V lost 4 bases, and 13 bases had no gene match. The CDR3 spells CASSRRDYSQVEQYF. CDR3 bases: TGCGCCAGCAGCCGCCGGGACTACAGTCAGGTCGAGCAGTACTTC.

The chain couples TRBV10-3 to TRBJ1-5; 9 nucleotides align to TRBD1. The CDR3 runs to 13 residues. V was clipped by 10 bases and J by 5 bases; unmatched bases: 6. CDR1 is ENHRY and CDR2 is SYGVKD in the germline V gene. The CDR3 DNA follows: TGTGCCACTTGGGGACAGGGTGATCAGCCCCAGCATTTT. Protein sequence: CATWGQGDQPQHF.

Turning to this clone: One junction end does not reproduce the germline sequence, and a read error may be involved. The rearrangement links TRBV7-2 to TRBJ2-2; TRBD2 matches 7 bases. CDR1 and CDR2 (germline): SGHTA, FQGNSA. This CDR3 spans 15 amino acids. The CDR3 DNA sequence: TGTGCCAGCAGCGTAGCGGGCCGAGGGACCGGGGAGCTGTTTTTT. Translated: CASSVAGRGTGELFF.

The genes are TRBV6-6 and TRBJ1-5, with a tentative D call TRBD1 (5 bases). In germline, CDR1 is MNHNY, CDR2 SVGAGI (reference sequence). Trimming took off 7 bases at V and 5 bases at J, with 12 bases between the two ends. The CDR3 totals 13 residues. CDR3 loop: CASTSGLDQPQHF. CDR3 DNA sequence: TGTGCCAGCACCTCAGGGTTAGATCAGCCCCAGCATTTT.

The CDR3 coding sequence is TGTGCCAGCAGTAACAGGGGGCTGAGGGAGCAGTACTTC. This codes for CASSNRGLREQYF. The V call is TRBV6-5, the J call TRBJ2-7, with 9 bases lining up with TRBD1. Losses at the gene ends were 5 bases for V and 7 bases for J; bases not matched to a gene: 6. CDR1 and CDR2 (germline): MNHEY, SVGAGI. The CDR3 loop spans 13 amino acids.

V and J are TRBV5-4 and TRBJ2-7; no clear D gene. V was pared by 4 bases and J by 0 bases, with 11 bases between. The V gene's germline CDR1 is SGHNT and CDR2 YYREEE (reference sequence). The CDR3 length is 14 residues. CDR3 in amino acids: CASSPTRSSYEQYF. In DNA, the CDR3 is TGTGCCAGCAGCCCTACCCGGAGCTCCTACGAGCAGTACTTC.

This sequence joins TRBV4-3 and TRBJ1-2; 8 bases map to TRBD1. CDR1 is LGHNA and CDR2 is YSLEER in the germline V gene. The CDR3 runs to 17 residues. Trimming removed 4 bases from V and 1 base from J; junction bases left unmatched: 11. The CDR3: CASSPRTGTDYNYGYTF. CDR3 DNA: TGCGCCAGCAGCCCCCGGACAGGGACAGACTATAACTATGGCTACACCTTC.